The rows below give T cell receptor beta chains drawn from one sample of a study of CD8 T cells in Susac syndrome. TCRdb reprocessed the immunoSEQ multiplex PCR reads with MiXCR, giving one entry per CDR3 protein. The profile shows roughly 130,000 distinct CDR3 sequences, around 96% of them singletons. The sample consisted of CD4+ T cells from PBMCs. These receptors were taken from a human donor with multiple sclerosis. The CDR3 runs from the conserved cysteine through the conserved F or W. Fields, in order: D gene, clone size, V gene, J gene, CDR3 protein, CDR3 DNA. D genes are given only for firm matches. Clone size is not always given. Where it is, it says once, few, many or a class for expanded clones.

d_gene: TRBD1
abundance: .
v_gene: TRBV7-2
j_gene: TRBJ1-1
CDR3aa: CASSLVGTGDTEAFF
CDR3nt: TGTGCCAGCAGCTTAGTAGGGACAGGGGACACTGAAGCTTTCTTT

d_gene: .
abundance: .
v_gene: TRBV6-5
j_gene: TRBJ2-7
CDR3aa: CASIASGGLGVEQYF
CDR3nt: TGTGCCAGCATTGCCTCGGGCGGACTGGGGGTCGAGCAGTACTTC

d_gene: TRBD1
abundance: .
v_gene: TRBV3-1
j_gene: TRBJ1-1
CDR3aa: CASSLTGVAFF
CDR3nt: TGTGCCAGCAGCTTAACAGGGGTCGCTTTCTTT

d_gene: .
abundance: once
v_gene: TRBV7-2
j_gene: TRBJ1-1
CDR3aa: CASRSEVRGNTEAFF
CDR3nt: TGTGCCAGCAGGAGCGAGGTCAGGGGGAACACTGAAGCTTTCTTT

d_gene: .
abundance: .
v_gene: TRBV14
j_gene: TRBJ2-7
CDR3aa: CASSHQTLLTPHF
CDR3nt: TGTGCCAGCAGCCATCAGACCCTTCTCACTCCACACTTC

d_gene: TRBD2
abundance: .
v_gene: TRBV20-1
j_gene: TRBJ2-1
CDR3aa: CSASVGGRALNEQFF
CDR3nt: TGCAGTGCTAGCGTTGGCGGGAGGGCCCTCAATGAGCAGTTCTTC

d_gene: TRBD2
abundance: .
v_gene: TRBV12-3/TRBV12-4
j_gene: TRBJ2-7
CDR3aa: CASSSTSGRYEQYF
CDR3nt: TGTGCCAGCAGTTCTACTAGCGGGAGATACGAGCAGTACTTC

d_gene: .
abundance: few
v_gene: TRBV4-2
j_gene: TRBJ2-2
CDR3aa: CASSLNGELFF
CDR3nt: TGTGCCAGCAGCCTCAACGGGGAGCTGTTTTTT

d_gene: .
abundance: once
v_gene: TRBV11-2
j_gene: TRBJ2-1
CDR3aa: CASSFSGSSYNEQFF
CDR3nt: TGTGCCAGCAGCTTCTCGGGAAGCTCCTACAATGAGCAGTTCTTC

d_gene: .
abundance: .
v_gene: TRBV5-1
j_gene: TRBJ2-7
CDR3aa: CASTSNRAYEQYF
CDR3nt: TGCGCCAGCACTTCAAACAGGGCCTACGAGCAGTACTTC

d_gene: TRBD2
abundance: .
v_gene: TRBV5-6
j_gene: TRBJ2-1
CDR3aa: CASSWTSGTYNEQFF
CDR3nt: TGTGCCAGCAGCTGGACTAGCGGCACTTACAATGAGCAGTTCTTC

d_gene: .
abundance: .
v_gene: TRBV7-9
j_gene: TRBJ2-4
CDR3aa: CASSYRDLTPLGNIQYF
CDR3nt: TGTGCCAGCAGCTACCGGGACCTAACTCCCCTCGGAAACATTCAGTACTTC